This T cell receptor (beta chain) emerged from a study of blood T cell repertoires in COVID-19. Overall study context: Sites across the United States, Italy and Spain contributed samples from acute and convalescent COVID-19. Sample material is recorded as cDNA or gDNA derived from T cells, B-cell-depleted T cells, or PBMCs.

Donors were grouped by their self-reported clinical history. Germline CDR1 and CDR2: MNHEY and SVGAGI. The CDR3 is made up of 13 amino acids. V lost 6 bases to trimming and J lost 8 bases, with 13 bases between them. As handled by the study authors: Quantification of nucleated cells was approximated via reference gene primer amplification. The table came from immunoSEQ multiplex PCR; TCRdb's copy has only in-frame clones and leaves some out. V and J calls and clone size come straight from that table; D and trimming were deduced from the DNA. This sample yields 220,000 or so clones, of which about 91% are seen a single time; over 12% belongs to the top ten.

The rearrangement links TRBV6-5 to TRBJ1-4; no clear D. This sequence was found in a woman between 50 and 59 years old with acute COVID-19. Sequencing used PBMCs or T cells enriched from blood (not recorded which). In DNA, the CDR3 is TGTGCCAGCAGGAGACAAGAGGGAGAAAAACTGTTTTTT. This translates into CASRRQEGEKLFF.